This T cell receptor (beta chain) was observed in a study of T cells in Graves' hyperthyroidism and ophthalmopathy. Germline V CDR1 and CDR2: SGHAT, FQNNGV. The CDR3 length is 14 residues. V shed 6 bases and J shed 8 bases, with 17 bases lying between them. Together with thyroid ultrasound, orbital computed tomography, serum thyroxine and TRAb, clinical symptoms were used for diagnoses. Out of approximately 10 ml of fresh peripheral blood came the PBMCs. The table lists this clonotype with many counts. Template material for amplifying TCR beta CDR3 regions consisted of RNA transcripts. TCR CDR3 regions were first amplified by RT-PCR with HTBI primers. TCRdb redid the calling of the multiplex PCR reads with MiXCR, one entry per CDR3 protein. This table has a few hundred thousand distinct CDR3 sequences, 15% to 18% appearing once.

The J gene is TRBJ2-1, the V gene TRBV11-2, with a possible D match to TRBD2 (5 bases). The sequencing sample was made of blood. The sequence was obtained from a woman aged 25 to 45 with Graves' hyperthyroidism. In DNA form, the CDR3 reads TGTGCCAGCAGAAAAGAAGGGCGGCGGGATGAGCAGTTCTTC. Its protein is CASRKEGRRDEQFF.